One sample yielded the 22 T cell receptor beta chains listed below, sequenced in a study of cytotoxic CD8 clonotypes in ibrutinib-treated CLL. The data were produced by immunoSEQ multiplex PCR, yet TCRdb's version contains in-frame clones alone and is incomplete. This sample has fewer than 35,000 clones, with roughly 57% found just once. The sequences come from PBMCs, collected before ibrutinib treatment. These receptors were taken from a human donor with chronic lymphocytic leukemia.

This clone was detected a few times. V is TRBV7-8 and J is TRBJ2-7; either TRBD1 or TRBD2 may fit D (6 bases each). The CDR3 sequence is 16 residues long. Germline loops: CDR1 SGHVS, CDR2 FQNEAQ. V dropped 3 bases and J dropped 2 bases, with 17 bases sitting between them. CDR3 protein: CASSLGGDRSPYEQYF. The CDR3 region has the DNA TGTGCCAGCAGCTTGGGGGGTGACAGGTCCCCCTACGAGCAGTACTTC. The entire variable domain, with the rest obtained from reference TRBV7-8 and TRBJ2-7, is as follows: GAGVSQSPRYKVAKRGQDVALRCDPISGHVSLFWYQQALGQGPEFLTYFQNEAQLDKSGLPSDRFFAERPEGSVSTLKIQRTQQEDSAVYLCASSLGGDRSPYEQYFGPGTRLTVT.

The gene calls are TRBV19 and TRBJ2-1; D is unresolved. From germline, CDR1 is LNHDA and CDR2 SQIVND (reference sequence). CDR3 size: 16 residues. V dropped 3 bases and J dropped 0 bases, with 12 bases sitting between them. The CDR3 nucleotides are TGTGCCAGTAGTATCCCCTACCCCCCCTCCTACAATGAGCAGTTCTTC. It is translated as CASSIPYPPSYNEQFF.

This clone was detected only a few times. The chain carries TRBV19 and TRBJ2-1; TRBD1 matches at 9 bases. The CDR3 contains 11 residues. With 11 bases clipped from V and 8 bases from J, the junction kept 4 bases outside the gene matches. CDR1 is LNHDA and CDR2 is SQIVND in the germline V gene (reference sequence). The CDR3 loop is CAPDRGDEQFF. CDR3 DNA: TGTGCCCCGGACAGGGGCGATGAGCAGTTCTTC.

Only a few counts were recorded for this clone. The chain links TRBV7-9 to TRBJ2-3; 9 nucleotides align to TRBD2. V was clipped by 3 bases and J by 6 bases; unmatched bases: 10. This CDR3 has 16 residues. Looked up from germline, CDR1 is SEHNR and CDR2 is FQNEAQ (reference sequence). The CDR3, as DNA: TGTGCCAGCAGCTTTTCTAGCGGGGTGGGCAGGGATACGCAGTATTTT. Translation: CASSFSSGVGRDTQYF.

There are a few counts of this clone. Here the CDR3 DNA reads TGCGCCAGCAGCCAAAATACAGGGGGTGGCTCACCCCTCCACTTT. Its protein is CASSQNTGGGSPLHF. The chain links TRBV4-1 to TRBJ1-6, with 8 bases matching TRBD1. Germline V gene lookup returns CDR1 MGHRA and CDR2 YSYEKL. This CDR3 is 15 amino acids long. V trimming: 2 bases; J trimming: 10 bases; junction bases outside the gene matches: 7.

This clone was observed a few times. This sequence joins TRBV19 and TRBJ2-3; D is ambiguous. The CDR3 has 15 amino acids. CDR1 LNHDA and CDR2 SQIVND come from the germline V gene (reference sequence). V lost 3 bases and J 4 bases, leaving 14 bases between the germline ends. CDR3 in DNA: TGTGCCAGTAGTATTGCGAACGCGGACCCAGATACGCAGTATTTT. Its protein product is CASSIANADPDTQYF.

This clone was seen a handful of times. The J gene is TRBJ1-2, the V gene TRBV2; no reliable D call. Trimming took 4 bases from V and 7 from J, leaving 13 bases between them. CDR1 SNHLY and CDR2 FYNNEI come from the germline V gene. The CDR3 contains 13 residues. The CDR3 protein is CASSARTESGYTF. Here the CDR3 DNA reads TGTGCCAGCAGTGCCCGTACAGAGTCTGGCTACACCTTC.

In this sample, this clone turned up a few times. The chain uses TRBV5-1 and TRBJ1-2, with a tentative D call TRBD1 (5 bases). The CDR3 spans 13 residues. Germline V gene data show CDR1 as SGHRS and CDR2 as YFSETQ. The ends were cut back, 5 bases at V and 4 bases at J, with 12 bases in the middle. The DNA for the CDR3 is TGCGCCAGCAGAAGGGACGGAACCTATGGCTACACCTTC. The encoded protein is CASRRDGTYGYTF.

The rearrangement uses TRBV7-7 and TRBJ2-7; D is unclear. Trimming cost V 5 bases and J 6 bases, with 17 bases left between them. The CDR3 has 14 amino acids. Germline lookup yields CDR1 SSHAT and CDR2 FNYEAQ (reference sequence). Here the CDR3 reads CASSPSGNWGEQYF. Written as DNA, the CDR3 is TGTGCCAGCAGCCCCTCTGGCAACTGGGGCGAGCAGTACTTC.

The V call is TRBV2, the J call TRBJ2-7; possible D gene TRBD1, 5 bases. Per the germline V gene, CDR1 is SNHLY and CDR2 is FYNNEI. The V end lost 1 base, the J end lost 4 bases, and 8 bases lay between the germline ends. This CDR3 spans 13 amino acids. The CDR3 spells CASSEGWTYEQYF. The CDR3, as DNA: TGTGCCAGCAGTGAAGGGTGGACATACGAGCAGTACTTC. Full variable domain (remainder filled in from reference TRBV2 and TRBJ2-7): EPEVTQTPSHQVTQMGQEVILRCVPISNHLYFYWYRQILGQKVEFLVSFYNNEISEKSEIFDDQFSVERPDGSNFTLKIRSTKLEDSAMYFCASSEGWTYEQYFGPGTRLTVT.

The chain combines TRBV7-6 with TRBJ2-2, with 8 bases matching TRBD1. V shed 2 bases and J 1 base; nucleotides not matched to a gene: 9. This CDR3 contains 18 residues. In germline, CDR1 is SGHVS, CDR2 FNYEAQ. CDR3 bases: TGTGCCAGCAGCTTAAGTCCCCAGGGGGCTTTGAACACCGGGGAGCTGTTTTTT. Translation gives CASSLSPQGALNTGELFF.

This chain links TRBV6-6 with TRBJ1-1; unclear D gene. From germline, CDR1 is MNHNY and CDR2 SVGAGI (reference sequence). The CDR3 contains 13 residues. Trimming took off 3 bases at V and 1 base at J, with 6 bases between the two ends. The CDR3 reads CASSYAGNTEAFF. CDR3 DNA: TGTGCCAGCAGTTATGCCGGGAACACTGAAGCTTTCTTT.

The sample holds a few counts of this clone. The chain has TRBV7-8 and TRBJ2-1; 8 bases line up with TRBD2. This CDR3 is built from 14 residues. CDR1 and CDR2 from the germline V gene are SGHVS and FQNEAQ. V lost 6 bases to trimming and J lost 3 bases; unmatched junction nucleotides: 4. The CDR3 is CASRVGTSYNEQFF. In DNA, the CDR3 is TGTGCCAGCAGAGTCGGGACTAGCTACAATGAGCAGTTCTTC.

With regard to this clone: One end of the junction varies from germline; a read error may be responsible. The chain joins TRBV6-5 to TRBJ2-5, with D hard to call. CDR3 length: 12 residues. Germline CDR1 MNHEY, CDR2 SVGAGI. In nucleotides, the CDR3 is TGTGCCAGCAGTTACTCTCAGGCCCACTGGGACTTC. Encoded protein: CASSYSQAHWDF.

This clone was seen a single time. The CDR3 DNA follows: TGTGCCAGCAGTTCAGGGTATGGCTACACCTTC. Translating gives CASSSGYGYTF. The chain carries TRBV6-5 and TRBJ1-2; D possibly corresponds to TRBD1 (5 bases). Germline-derived CDR1 and CDR2 are MNHEY and SVGAGI. V dropped 4 bases and J dropped 5 bases, with 5 bases sitting between them. This CDR3 has 11 amino acids.

The V call is TRBV6-1, the J call TRBJ1-1, with 10 bases identical to TRBD1. Germline V lookup: CDR1 MNHNS, CDR2 SASEGT. Trimming at V came to 4 bases and at J to 7 bases, leaving 6 bases not matched to a gene. The CDR3 consists of 14 residues. CDR3 protein: CASSVGDRGYEAFF. The CDR3 DNA follows: TGTGCCAGCAGTGTGGGGGACAGGGGATATGAAGCTTTCTTT.

The table lists this clone with a few counts. J is TRBJ2-7 and V is TRBV4-1, with D unresolved. Germline loops: CDR1 MGHRA, CDR2 YSYEKL. The ends were cut back, 5 bases at V and 0 bases at J, with 8 bases in the middle. This CDR3 has 13 residues. CDR3 amino acids: CASSGPSSYEQYF. DNA of the CDR3: TGCGCCAGCAGCGGTCCGAGCTCCTACGAGCAGTACTTC.

The chain is built from TRBV29-1 and TRBJ2-7, with D tentatively TRBD1 (5 bases). The germline gives CDR1 SQVTM, CDR2 ANQGSEA. V was trimmed by 7 bases and J by 5 bases, leaving 18 bases between them. CDR3 length equals 13 residues. The CDR3 DNA sequence: TGCAGCGCCAAGAAGGGGAAGGGAAACGAGCAGTACTTC. This codes for CSAKKGKGNEQYF.

This clone is deemed medium-sized. The genes are TRBV10-3 and TRBJ2-3; D not certain. Germline CDR1 ENHRY, CDR2 SYGVKD. The CDR3 runs 11 residues. V was shortened by 1 base and J by 6 bases, with 2 bases between the two germline ends. The CDR3 spells CAISEWDTQYF. Here the CDR3 DNA reads TGTGCCATCAGTGAGTGGGATACGCAGTATTTT.

This clone is medium-sized in the sample. V gene TRBV5-1 combines with J gene TRBJ2-3; 9 nucleotides align to TRBD1. The trim removed 1 base at V and 8 bases at J, leaving 8 bases unmatched. CDR1 SGHRS and CDR2 YFSETQ come from the germline V gene. CDR3 length: 15 amino acids. CDR3 sequence: CASSLSGTGSATQYF. CDR3 DNA sequence: TGCGCCAGCAGCTTGTCGGGGACAGGGTCTGCTACGCAGTATTTT.

The J gene is TRBJ1-1, the V gene TRBV5-1, with D maybe TRBD1 (5 bases). Trimming took 0 bases from V and 3 from J, leaving 12 bases between them. The CDR3 extends over 15 amino acids. Germline V gene sequence: CDR1 SGHRS, CDR2 YFSETQ. The CDR3 nucleotides read TGCGCCAGCAGCTTGGAGGTCTTGGGGGACACTGAAGCTTTCTTT. Amino acid sequence: CASSLEVLGDTEAFF.

The rearrangement joins TRBV4-3 to TRBJ2-6; D is uncertain. This CDR3 has 14 residues. The V and J ends lost 4 bases and 4 bases respectively, with 8 bases between them. The germline CDR1 and CDR2 sequences are LGHNA and YSLEER. The DNA for the CDR3 is TGCGCCAGCAGCCTTACGTACGGGGCCAACGTCCTGACTTTC. Translating it yields CASSLTYGANVLTF.